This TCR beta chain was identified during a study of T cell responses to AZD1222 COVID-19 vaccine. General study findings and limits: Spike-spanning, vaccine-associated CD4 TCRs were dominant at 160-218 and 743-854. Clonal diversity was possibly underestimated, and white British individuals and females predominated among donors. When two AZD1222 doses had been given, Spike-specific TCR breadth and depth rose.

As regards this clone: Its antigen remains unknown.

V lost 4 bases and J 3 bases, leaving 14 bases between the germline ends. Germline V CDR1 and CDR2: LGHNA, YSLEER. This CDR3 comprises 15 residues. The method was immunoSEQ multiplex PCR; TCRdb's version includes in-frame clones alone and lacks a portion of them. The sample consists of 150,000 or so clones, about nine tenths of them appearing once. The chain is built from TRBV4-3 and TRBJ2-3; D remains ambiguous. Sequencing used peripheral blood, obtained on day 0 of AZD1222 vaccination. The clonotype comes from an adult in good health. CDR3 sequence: CASSLTYDPTDTQYF. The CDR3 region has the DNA TGCGCCAGCAGCCTAACGTACGACCCTACAGATACGCAGTATTTT.